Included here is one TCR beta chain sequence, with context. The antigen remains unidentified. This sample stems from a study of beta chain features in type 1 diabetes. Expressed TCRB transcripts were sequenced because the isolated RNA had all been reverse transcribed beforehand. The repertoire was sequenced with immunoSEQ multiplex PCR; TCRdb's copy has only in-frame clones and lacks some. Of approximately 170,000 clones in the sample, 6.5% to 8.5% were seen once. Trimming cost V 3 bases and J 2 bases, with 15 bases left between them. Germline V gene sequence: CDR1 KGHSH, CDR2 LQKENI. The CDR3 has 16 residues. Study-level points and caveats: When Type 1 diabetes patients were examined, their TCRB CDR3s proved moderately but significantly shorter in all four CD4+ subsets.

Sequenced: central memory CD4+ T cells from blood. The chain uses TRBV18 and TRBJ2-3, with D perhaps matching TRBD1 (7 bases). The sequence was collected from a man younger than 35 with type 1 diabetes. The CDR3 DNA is TGTGCCAGCTCACCGAAGGGGGCGCGGGACACAGATACGCAGTATTTT. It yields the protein CASSPKGARDTDTQYF.